The clone carrying this T cell receptor (beta chain) came up a few times. What it binds is unknown. It was with a sample-barcoded 5' primer and a J-beta primer mix that a second PCR of roughly 7 to 12 cycles was run. From the 5' RACE reads, TCRdb called clonotypes with MiXCR, one entry per CDR3 protein. Found here are about 1.8 million distinct CDR3 sequences, roughly 50% of them singletons; the top ten hold approximately 2.1%. Deletions cut 6 bases from V and 8 bases from J, with 11 bases between. Germline values: CDR1 SGHRS, CDR2 YFSETQ. The CDR3 has 12 residues. This entry comes from a study of blood T cells in healthy people across ages. Study details: The capture of about one barcoded beta molecule per two T cells was achieved by template switching. Study conclusions and caveats: Diversity figures based on one million T cells were deemed too low.

The TCR originated in a middle-aged woman in good health. The specimen sequenced was blood. The chain is built from TRBV5-1 and TRBJ1-4, with D possibly matching TRBD1 (5 bases). The CDR3 is CASKDNREKLFF. The CDR3 coding sequence is TGCGCCAGCAAGGACAATAGAGAAAAACTGTTTTTT.